One and the same sample provided the 29 T cell receptor beta chains below, sequenced in a study of Graves' ophthalmopathy and Graves' hyperthyroidism. Transcripts of RNA were the source for amplifying TCR beta CDR3 regions. HTBI primers served in a first-round RT-PCR, which a second-round multiplex PCR followed. One entry per CDR3 protein, called by TCRdb with MiXCR from the multiplex PCR reads. The repertoire holds about 550,000 distinct CDR3 sequences, with under 45% as singletons. The specimen was peripheral blood or thyroid tissue (not recorded which). These receptors all come from an adult man with Graves' hyperthyroidism.

On this clonotype: One end of the junction is discordant with germline, which a read error may explain. The chain recombines TRBV10-3 with TRBJ1-1; D is ambiguous. The CDR3 totals 13 residues. Germline V gives CDR1 ENHRY, CDR2 SYGVKD. CDR3 bases: TGTGCCAGCAGTTACGGGAGTGACACTGAAGCTTTCTTT. This encodes CASSYGSDTEAFF.

This clonotype was counted ten times or more. The rearrangement uses TRBV9 and TRBJ1-3; the D gene is possibly TRBD1 (5 bases). Germline CDR1 reads SGDLS; CDR2 reads YYNGEE. The ends were cut back, 0 bases at V and 0 bases at J, with 7 bases in the middle. The CDR3 has 15 residues. The DNA of the CDR3 is TGTGCCAGCAGCGTAGCGGGGGACTCTGGAAACACCATATATTTT. Protein: CASSVAGDSGNTIYF.

In this sample, this clonotype turned up a few times. The junction differs from germline at one of its ends, possibly a read error. The chain has TRBV9 and TRBJ2-5, with D maybe TRBD1 (6 bases). In germline, CDR1 is SGDLS, CDR2 YYNGEE. The CDR3 has 14 residues. The CDR3 reads CASSTSDSQETRYF. The CDR3 DNA follows: TGTGCCAGCAGCACCTCGGACAGCCAAGAGACCCGGTACTTC.

The J gene is TRBJ2-7, the V gene TRBV28; 8 bases match TRBD1. V lost 5 bases to trimming and J lost 1 base; unmatched junction nucleotides: 13. Looked up from germline, CDR1 is MDHEN and CDR2 is SYDVKM. The CDR3 totals 17 residues. The CDR3 DNA follows: TGTGCCAGCAGTCTTTGGGACAGGAGTCTCCAGTCCTACGAGCAGTACTTC. Its protein is CASSLWDRSLQSYEQYF.

Concerning this clonotype itself: One end of the junction varies from germline; a read error may be responsible. The rearrangement uses TRBV11-2 and TRBJ1-4, with D perhaps TRBD1 (6 bases). The CDR3 consists of 17 residues. Germline V CDR1 and CDR2: SGHAT, FQNNGV. The CDR3 here is CASSLGLRGATNEKLVF. Here the CDR3 DNA reads TGTGCCAGCAGCTTAGGCCTCCGGGGGGCAACTAATGAAAAACTGGTTTTT. The full variable domain, with the rest looked up from reference TRBV11-2 and TRBJ1-4, is EAGVAQSPRYKIIEKRQSVAFWCNPISGHATLYWYQQILGQGPKLLIQFQNNGVVDDSQLPKDRFSAERLKGVDSTLKIQPAKLEDSAVYLCASSLGLRGATNEKLVFGSGTQLSVL.

Only one count was recorded for this clonotype. CDR3 sequence: CSASRRDHQPQYF. CDR3 in DNA: TGCAGTGCTAGTCGGAGGGATCATCAGCCCCAGTACTTC. The chain is built from TRBV20-1 and TRBJ2-5; possibly TRBD2 for D (6 bases). Germline CDR1 and CDR2: DFQATT and SNEGSKA (reference sequence). V lost 3 bases, J lost 9 bases, and 17 bases lay in between. CDR3 length: 13 residues.

In regard to this clonotype: Being one base from a much bigger clone, this may be a read error. This chain joins TRBV7-9 and TRBJ1-3, with D unclear. Per the germline V gene, CDR1 is SEHNR and CDR2 is FQNEAQ (reference sequence). The CDR3 is made up of 13 amino acids. The CDR3 DNA reads as TGTGCCAGCAGGAGGCTTTCTGGAGACACCATATATTTT. This sequence encodes CASRRLSGDTIYF.

The rearrangement uses TRBV19 and TRBJ2-7; the D call may be TRBD1 or TRBD2 (6 bases each). The DNA end lines up better with TRBJ2-1; the J call may be wrong. The CDR3 is 13 amino acids. The germline V gene has CDR1 LNHDA and CDR2 SQIVND (reference sequence). CDR3 residues: CASSIGRGNEQFF. CDR3 sequence (DNA): TGTGCCAGTAGTATAGGGAGGGGGAATGAGCAGTTCTTC.

V is TRBV7-3 and J is TRBJ2-5; a possible D gene is TRBD1 (6 bases). Germline V CDR1 and CDR2: SGHTA, FQGTGA. Trimming took 1 base from V and 1 from J, leaving 13 bases between them. This CDR3 spans 16 amino acids. CDR3 protein: CASSLRADSLQETQYF. CDR3 sequence (DNA): TGTGCCAGCAGCTTAAGGGCGGACAGCCTCCAAGAGACCCAGTACTTC.

The rearrangement links TRBV2 to TRBJ2-7; 9 bases align to TRBD1. Looked up from germline, CDR1 is SNHLY and CDR2 is FYNNEI. The CDR3 consists of 14 residues. J was trimmed by 4 bases and V by 5 bases; bases with no gene match: 6. The chain's CDR3 is CASSLSDRGYEQYF. In DNA form, the CDR3 reads TGTGCCAGCAGTTTATCGGACAGGGGTTACGAGCAGTACTTC.

This clonotype was seen at least ten times. V and J are TRBV7-8 and TRBJ1-1; D gene uncertain. CDR1 and CDR2 from the germline V gene are SGHVS and FQNEAQ. This CDR3 is 14 amino acids long. The V and J ends lost 5 bases and 1 base respectively, with 11 bases between them. The CDR3 sequence is CASSPSPANTEAFF. Here the CDR3 DNA reads TGTGCCAGCAGCCCTTCGCCAGCGAACACTGAAGCTTTCTTT.

The V call is TRBV7-3, the J call TRBJ2-2, with D unclear. Germline CDR1 SGHTA, CDR2 FQGTGA. V lost 3 bases and J 2 bases, leaving 13 bases between the germline ends. This CDR3 has 16 residues. CDR3 bases: TGTGCCAGCAGCTTGGTGGGTCCCGGAAACACCGGGGAGCTGTTTTTT. Its protein is CASSLVGPGNTGELFF.

Notes on this clonotype: Being one base from a much bigger clone, this may be a read error. This chain links TRBV20-1 with TRBJ1-4; D gene ambiguous. Germline lookup yields CDR1 DFQATT and CDR2 SNEGSKA (reference sequence). Trimming stripped 7 bases from V and 8 bases from J, with 17 bases between. The CDR3 runs 13 residues. This chain's CDR3 is CSVESRSQEKLFF. CDR3 bases: TGCAGTGTTGAGAGCAGGAGCCAAGAAAAACTGTTTTTT.

This chain links TRBV15 with TRBJ1-5; D gene ambiguous. CDR1 and CDR2 from the germline V gene are LNHNV and YYDKDF (reference sequence). This CDR3 is 14 amino acids long. The ends were cut back, 0 bases at V and 1 base at J, with 4 bases in the middle. The CDR3 bases are TGTGCCACCAGCAGAGATCTGAGCAATCAGCCCCAGCATTTT. It is translated as CATSRDLSNQPQHF.

This clonotype was seen many times. The V gene is TRBV4-1, the J gene TRBJ1-4; D not certain. Germline assignment: CDR1 MGHRA and CDR2 YSYEKL. The CDR3 loop spans 14 amino acids. The V end was cut by 1 base, the J end by 4 bases, with 7 bases between. The CDR3 loop is CASSQGYGNEKLFF. The CDR3 DNA is TGCGCCAGCAGCCAAGGTTACGGTAATGAAAAACTGTTTTTT.

This clonotype was seen at least ten times. The J gene is TRBJ2-5, the V gene TRBV6-1, with D tentatively TRBD1 or TRBD2 (5 bases each). CDR1 and CDR2 (germline): MNHNS, SASEGT. Trimming pared 2 bases from V and 5 bases from J, leaving 9 bases between. This CDR3 region has 13 residues. As DNA, the CDR3 is TGTGCCAGCAGTGAATTGGGACGGGAGACCCAGTACTTC. Protein: CASSELGRETQYF.

A word on this clonotype: The junction departs from germline at one end; a sequencing error may be responsible. The chain combines TRBV2 with TRBJ2-2; tentative D call: TRBD1 (6 bases). Germline lookup yields CDR1 SNHLY and CDR2 FYNNEI. The CDR3 is 15 residues long. CDR3 amino acids: CAISYRDPSTGELFF. CDR3 DNA sequence: TGTGCCATCAGTTACAGGGACCCCAGCACCGGGGAGCTGTTTTTT.

The V gene is TRBV5-4, the J gene TRBJ2-2, with 9 bases that match TRBD1. Germline assignment: CDR1 SGHNT and CDR2 YYREEE (reference sequence). This CDR3 contains 15 residues. Unmatched junction bases numbered 7, after V lost 4 bases and J lost 6 bases. The chain's CDR3 is CASSRGQGRPGELFF. In DNA, the CDR3 is TGTGCCAGCAGCCGCGGACAGGGGCGCCCCGGGGAGCTGTTTTTT.

This clonotype was detected many times. The chain employs TRBV20-1 and TRBJ1-2, with D perhaps TRBD1 (6 bases). Trimming took 0 bases from V and 7 from J, leaving 15 bases between them. This CDR3 spans 14 amino acids. Germline V lookup: CDR1 DFQATT, CDR2 SNEGSKA (reference sequence). Here the CDR3 reads CSAREGGRSAGYTF. CDR3 sequence (DNA): TGCAGTGCTAGAGAAGGGGGGCGGAGTGCTGGCTACACCTTC.

This clonotype was observed a single time. J is TRBJ2-3 and V is TRBV20-1; 7 bases line up with TRBD1. This CDR3 contains 14 residues. The germline gives CDR1 DFQATT, CDR2 SNEGSKA (reference sequence). V lost 5 bases, J lost 3 bases, and 8 bases stayed unmatched. CDR3 nucleotide sequence: TGCAGTGCTCGACGGGACAGAGATACAGATACGCAGTATTTT. Protein product: CSARRDRDTDTQYF.

Regarding this clonotype: Relative to the germline gene, one junction end is altered; a read error may explain this. V gene TRBV10-3 combines with J gene TRBJ1-5, with 7 bases fitting TRBD1. The CDR3 contains 18 residues. Germline V CDR1 and CDR2: ENHRY, SYGVKD. The CDR3 loop reads CASSPEGTALYSNQPQHF. The CDR3 region has the DNA TGTGCCAGCAGTCCCGAAGGGACAGCCCTTTATAGCAATCAGCCCCAGCATTTT.

This clonotype was seen only once. The junction and the germline gene differ at one end; a read error may be behind it. This chain connects TRBV7-3 to TRBJ2-3; D is uncertain. CDR1 is SGHTA and CDR2 is FQGTGA in the germline V gene. CDR3 length equals 13 residues. The CDR3, as DNA: TGTGCCGGCAGCTCTCGAAGCACAGATACGCAGTATTTT. This codes for CAGSSRSTDTQYF.

This clonotype occurred a few times. J is TRBJ2-7 and V is TRBV6-5; the D is unclear. This CDR3 is built from 13 residues. Germline V gene sequence: CDR1 MNHEY, CDR2 SVGAGI. The V and J ends lost 6 bases and 0 bases respectively, with 9 bases between them. CDR3 sequence: CASRPGLSYEQYF. CDR3 sequence (DNA): TGTGCCAGCAGACCGGGTCTCTCCTACGAGCAGTACTTC.

This chain uses TRBV24-1 with TRBJ2-7; maybe TRBD2 (7 bases). Deletions cut 11 bases from V and 4 bases from J, with 20 bases between. Germline V lookup: CDR1 KGHDR, CDR2 SFDVKD. The CDR3 spans 14 residues. Written as DNA, the CDR3 is TGTGCCAGCAATAGGGGGGGGGCCTTTTACGAGCAGTACTTC. Translation: CASNRGGAFYEQYF.

This sequence joins TRBV29-1 and TRBJ2-5; 10 nucleotides match TRBD1. This CDR3 region has 16 residues. V was clipped by 0 bases and J by 4 bases; unmatched bases: 8. The germline CDR1 and CDR2 sequences are SQVTM and ANQGSEA. CDR3 region: CSVEDLGTGERETQYF. Written as DNA, the CDR3 is TGCAGCGTTGAAGATCTGGGGACAGGGGAGCGAGAGACCCAGTACTTC.

This clonotype showed up many times. This chain joins TRBV7-9 and TRBJ2-2, with 8 bases matching TRBD2. The CDR3 spans 18 residues. Germline lookup yields CDR1 SEHNR and CDR2 FQNEAQ (reference sequence). Trimming cost V 5 bases and J 0 bases; bases outside gene matches: 11. This CDR3 is CASSLKRGGSANTGELFF. Written as DNA, the CDR3 is TGTGCCAGCAGCCTGAAACGGGGGGGTTCGGCGAACACCGGGGAGCTGTTTTTT.

A remark on this clonotype: A read error may be the cause here, since a much bigger clone is one base away. The genes are TRBV4-2 and TRBJ1-5; D remains unclear. There are 14 residues in the CDR3. In germline, CDR1 is LGHNA, CDR2 YNFKEQ. The germline V and J ends were trimmed by 4 bases and 13 bases, with 20 bases remaining between them. The CDR3 reads CASSREQRADAQHF. CDR3 DNA: TGTGCCAGCAGCCGAGAGCAGAGGGCGGACGCTCAGCATTTT.

The genes are TRBV28 and TRBJ1-4; D is ambiguous. Germline values: CDR1 MDHEN, CDR2 SYDVKM. The CDR3 totals 14 residues. V lost 4 bases and J lost 7, with 13 bases in between. The CDR3 region has the DNA TGTGCCAGCAGTTCTCATGGCCCAGGTGAAAAACTGTTTTTT. Its translation is CASSSHGPGEKLFF. Full variable domain (missing parts from reference TRBV28 and TRBJ1-4): DVKVTQSSRYLVKRTGEKVFLECVQDMDHENMFWYRQDPGLGLRLIYFSYDVKMKEKGDIPEGYSVSREKKERFSLILESASTNQTSMYLCASSSHGPGEKLFFGSGTQLSVL.

This clonotype was detected ten times or more. The chain uses TRBV12-5 and TRBJ2-7, with D perhaps TRBD1 or TRBD2 (5 bases each). V was cut by 5 bases and J by 2 bases, with 13 bases left in between. CDR1 is LGHNT, CDR2 FRNRAP, per germline. The CDR3 length is 14 residues. The CDR3 is CASGPGRFAYEQYF. CDR3 in DNA: TGTGCTAGTGGTCCGGGACGGTTTGCCTACGAGCAGTACTTC.